This TCR beta chain was found in a study of EBV T-cell therapy then PD-1 blockade in nasopharyngeal carcinoma. Trimming took off 5 bases at V and 1 base at J, with 15 bases between the two ends. Germline CDR1 is LNHDA and CDR2 is SQIVND (reference sequence). The CDR3 covers 15 residues. Assay: immunoSEQ multiplex PCR; the TCRdb copy retains only in-frame clones and omits some. The profile shows 17,000 or so clones, approximately 80% of them singletons. For this clone: The antigen is unknown.

Treatment in this sample: AdE1-LMPpoly-expanded autologous EBV-specific T-cell therapy followed by anti-PD-1 nivolumab. The source material was CD8+ T cells from blood, sampled at day 0 from a patient whose treatment included autologous EBV-specific T cells and nivolumab. The sequence came from a man in his forties or fifties with nasopharyngeal carcinoma. V usage is TRBV19 and J usage is TRBJ2-7; D remains ambiguous. The CDR3 DNA reads TGTGCCAGTAGTTTGTCTCCGGGCAATTCCTACGAGCAGTACTTC. This gives the protein CASSLSPGNSYEQYF.